This T cell receptor beta chain appears in the sequencing data of a study of CD8 T cells in ankylosing spondylitis. The CDR3 loop spans 14 amino acids. Germline V CDR1 and CDR2: SQVTM, ANQGSEA. V was pared by 5 bases and J by 4 bases, with 15 bases between. Each CDR3 protein gets one entry after TCRdb re-called the 5' RACE reads with MiXCR. The table lists about 210,000 distinct CDR3 sequences, over 7% of them singletons. This clonotype was picked up many times. The V and J genes are TRBV29-1 and TRBJ2-1; D remains ambiguous. The receptor was derived from a female donor with ankylosing spondylitis or in good health (not recorded which). The sequenced material came from blood, either unsorted or a sorted T cell fraction (not recorded which). The CDR3 spells CSVPASRRYNEQFF. The CDR3 bases are TGCAGCGTTCCTGCGAGTAGACGGTACAATGAGCAGTTCTTC.